This T cell receptor (beta chain) was retrieved from a study of T-cell reconstitution after alpha-beta-depleted transplantation in children. Study results and caveats: Among T cells one year after transplant, newly produced cells accounted for most counts and diversity. Certain patients had high TCRbeta diversity at day 60, and it came from recipient T cells and thymic progenitors that survived. Several hundred rapidly expanded clones from non-depleted graft cells reportedly supplied alpha-beta T cells about two months post-transplant.

A single count supports this clonotype. Its specificity is not known. Unique molecular identifiers were built into the TCRbeta library. Via MiXCR, TCRdb re-called the PCR reads, giving one row per CDR3 protein. The data show roughly 400,000 distinct CDR3 sequences, approximately 42% seen once. The receptor comes from a girl aged 2 to 10 with aplastic anemia, due to receive a stem cell transplant. This material consisted of PBMCs, taken before TCRalphabeta/CD19-depleted stem cell transplant.

The CDR3 region is CSASAGQGPYEQYF. The CDR3 DNA sequence: TGCAGTGCTAGCGCGGGACAGGGGCCCTACGAGCAGTACTTC. The chain uses TRBV20-1 and TRBJ2-7; 10 nucleotides match TRBD1. V was clipped by 3 bases and J by 2 bases; unmatched bases: 4. The CDR3 spans 14 residues. Germline V gene data show CDR1 as DFQATT and CDR2 as SNEGSKA (reference sequence).